Presented here are 13 T cell receptor beta chains from one specimen sequenced in a study of blood T cell repertoires in COVID-19. Profiling relied on immunoSEQ multiplex PCR, and the TCRdb table lists in-frame clones only, not all of them. The table includes more than 150,000 clones, about 80% detected once. Sequenced: PBMCs or T cells enriched from blood (not recorded which). The receptors originated from a man in his 60s who had been exposed to COVID-19.

This rearrangement joins TRBV9 to TRBJ2-3; no firm D call. Trimming pared 3 bases from V and 0 bases from J, leaving 8 bases between. The CDR3 has 14 amino acids. The germline CDR1 and CDR2 sequences are SGDLS and YYNGEE. CDR3 bases: TGTGCCAGCAGCGACACCTCTAGCACAGATACGCAGTATTTT. Protein: CASSDTSSTDTQYF.

CDR3 nucleotides: TGTGCCAGCAGCTTAGGACTAGCGGGCGCTATCGGGGAGCTGTTTTTT. Its protein product is CASSLGLAGAIGELFF. This sequence joins TRBV11-2 and TRBJ2-2; TRBD2 matches at 10 bases. Trimming removed 1 base from V and 7 bases from J; junction bases left unmatched: 6. The CDR3 has 16 amino acids. CDR1 is SGHAT and CDR2 is FQNNGV in the germline V gene.

The chain uses TRBV6-2 or TRBV6-3 and TRBJ1-1; perhaps TRBD1 as D (5 bases). V lost 2 bases to trimming and J lost 6 bases, with 16 bases between them. The CDR3 has 15 residues. Per germline, CDR1 MNHEY and CDR2 SVGEGT. The CDR3 protein is CASSYGLEGMAEAFF. In DNA form, the CDR3 reads TGTGCCAGCAGTTACGGTTTGGAGGGGATGGCTGAAGCTTTCTTT.

This clone was seen a single time. The chain is built from TRBV29-1 and TRBJ2-3; perhaps TRBD2 as D (5 bases). Germline-derived CDR1 and CDR2 are SQVTM and ANQGSEA. Trimming removed 7 bases at V and 2 bases at J, with 13 bases between. This CDR3 has 13 amino acids. The CDR3 DNA sequence: TGCAGCGCAGAAGGACTTTTCACAGATACGCAGTATTTT. Translated, it gives CSAEGLFTDTQYF.

The chain combines TRBV7-2 with TRBJ1-2; D is perhaps TRBD1 (6 bases). The V gene's germline CDR1 is SGHTA and CDR2 FQGNSA. Trimming pared 5 bases from V and 7 bases from J, leaving 20 bases between. This CDR3 has 15 residues. CDR3 sequence: CASSPAIADRTGYTF. Here the CDR3 DNA reads TGTGCCAGCAGCCCGGCCATCGCTGACAGGACTGGCTACACCTTC.

This chain links TRBV14 with TRBJ1-4, with D tentatively TRBD1 (6 bases). CDR1 is SGHDN, CDR2 FVKESK, per germline. V was shortened by 1 base and J by 12 bases, with 12 bases between the two germline ends. The CDR3 runs 13 residues. The chain's CDR3 is CASSQGGQGQLFF. The CDR3 nucleotides read TGTGCCAGCAGCCAAGGGGGGCAGGGGCAACTGTTTTTT.

The V gene is TRBV9, the J gene TRBJ2-7; 7 bases are shared with TRBD1. The CDR3 has 15 residues. Germline CDR1 and CDR2: SGDLS and YYNGEE. Trimming cost V 0 bases and J 1 base; bases outside gene matches: 4. In DNA form, the CDR3 reads TGTGCCAGCAGCGTAGGGGGACAGCGATCCTACGAGCAGTACTTC. Protein product: CASSVGGQRSYEQYF.

The chain joins TRBV15 to TRBJ1-5; 7 nucleotides match TRBD1. Germline CDR1 LNHNV, CDR2 YYDKDF (reference sequence). CDR3 size: 17 residues. The J segment lost 0 bases and the V segment lost 0 bases, leaving 5 bases of the junction unmatched. CDR3: CATSRDLRDSSNQPQHF. The CDR3, as DNA: TGTGCCACCAGCAGAGATCTCCGGGACAGTAGCAATCAGCCCCAGCATTTT.

The CDR3 DNA reads as TGTGCCAGCAGTTTCCCGGGAGCCGGTGGCTACACCTTC. Translating gives CASSFPGAGGYTF. V usage is TRBV27 and J usage is TRBJ1-2; no clear D gene. V lost 3 bases to trimming and J lost 7 bases, with 12 bases between them. This CDR3 comprises 13 residues. Per the germline V gene, CDR1 is MNHEY and CDR2 is SMNVEV (reference sequence).

In this sample, this clone turned up many times. The chain joins TRBV5-4 to TRBJ1-6, with 9 bases identical to TRBD1. Germline loops: CDR1 SGHNT, CDR2 YYREEE (reference sequence). The CDR3 runs to 15 residues. V shed 4 bases and J 9 bases; nucleotides not matched to a gene: 8. The CDR3 sequence is CASSLATGGSSPLHF. The CDR3 region has the DNA TGTGCCAGCAGCCTAGCCACAGGGGGCAGTTCACCCCTCCACTTT.

J is TRBJ2-7 and V is TRBV5-1; maybe TRBD1 (6 bases). The CDR3 has 14 amino acids. V lost 4 bases, J lost 2 bases, and 13 bases lay in between. Germline CDR1 SGHRS, CDR2 YFSETQ. The CDR3 is CASSIRQDPYEQYF. DNA for the CDR3: TGCGCCAGCAGCATAAGACAGGACCCCTACGAGCAGTACTTC.

This chain joins TRBV7-9 and TRBJ2-7; 7 bases fit TRBD1. There are 16 residues in the CDR3. Unmatched junction bases numbered 7, after V lost 0 bases and J lost 2 bases. CDR1 SEHNR and CDR2 FQNEAQ come from the germline V gene (reference sequence). The CDR3 nucleotides read TGTGCCAGCAGCTTAGCGGGGGAGACAGGGCCCTACGAGCAGTACTTC. It is translated as CASSLAGETGPYEQYF. Full variable domain (missing parts from reference TRBV7-9 and TRBJ2-7): DTGVSQNPRHKITKRGQNVTFRCDPISEHNRLYWYRQTLGQGPEFLTYFQNEAQLEKSRLLSDRFSAERPKGSFSTLEIQRTEQGDSAMYLCASSLAGETGPYEQYFGPGTRLTVT.

V is TRBV21-1 and J is TRBJ2-3; the D call of TRBD2 is as the table states it, not checked on the DNA. TRBV21-1 is described as a pseudogene. The CDR3 is made up of 13 amino acids. The CDR3 loop is CASSALSTDTQYF. The CDR3, as DNA: TGTGCCAGCAGCGCCCTATCCACAGATACGCAGTATTTT.